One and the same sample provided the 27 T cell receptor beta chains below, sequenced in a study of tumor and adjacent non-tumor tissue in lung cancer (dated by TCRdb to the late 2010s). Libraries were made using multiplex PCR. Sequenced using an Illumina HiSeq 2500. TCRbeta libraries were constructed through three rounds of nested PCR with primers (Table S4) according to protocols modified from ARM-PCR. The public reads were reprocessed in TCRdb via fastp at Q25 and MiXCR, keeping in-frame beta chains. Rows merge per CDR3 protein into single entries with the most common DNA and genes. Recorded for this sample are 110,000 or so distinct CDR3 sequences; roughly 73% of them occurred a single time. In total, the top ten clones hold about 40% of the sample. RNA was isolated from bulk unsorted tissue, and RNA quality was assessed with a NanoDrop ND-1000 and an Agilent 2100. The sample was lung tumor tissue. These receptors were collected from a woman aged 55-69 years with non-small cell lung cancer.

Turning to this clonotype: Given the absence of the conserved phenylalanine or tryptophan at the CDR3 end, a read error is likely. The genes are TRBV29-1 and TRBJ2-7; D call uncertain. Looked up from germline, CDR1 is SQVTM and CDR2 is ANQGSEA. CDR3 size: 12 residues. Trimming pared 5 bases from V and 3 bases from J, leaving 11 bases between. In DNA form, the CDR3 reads TGCAGCGTTTTGCCAGTTAGCTACGAGCAGTACATC. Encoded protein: CSVLPVSYEQYI.

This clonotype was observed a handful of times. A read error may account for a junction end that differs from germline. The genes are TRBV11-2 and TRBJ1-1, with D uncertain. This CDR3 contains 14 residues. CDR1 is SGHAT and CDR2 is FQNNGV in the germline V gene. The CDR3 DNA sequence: TGTGCCAGCAGCCCCGGAGTGGGATTATCTGAAGCATTCTTT. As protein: CASSPGVGLSEAFF. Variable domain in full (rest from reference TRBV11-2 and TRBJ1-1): EAGVAQSPRYKIIEKRQSVAFWCNPISGHATLYWYQQILGQGPKLLIQFQNNGVVDDSQLPKDRFSAERLKGVDSTLKIQPAKLEDSAVYLCASSPGVGLSEAFFGQGTRLTVV.

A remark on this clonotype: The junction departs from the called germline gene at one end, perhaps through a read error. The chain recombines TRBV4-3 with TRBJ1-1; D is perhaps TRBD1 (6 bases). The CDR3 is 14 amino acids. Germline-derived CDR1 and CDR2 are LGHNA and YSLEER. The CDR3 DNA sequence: TGCGCCAGCAGCCATGACAGGAGGAACACCGAAGCTTTCTTT. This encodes CASSHDRRNTEAFF.

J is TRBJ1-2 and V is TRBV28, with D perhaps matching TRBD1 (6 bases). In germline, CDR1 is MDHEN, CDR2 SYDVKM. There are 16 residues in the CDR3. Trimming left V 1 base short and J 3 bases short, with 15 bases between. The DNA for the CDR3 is TGTGCCAGCAGTTTATACGGCGGAGGGGGGCACTATGGCTACACCTTC. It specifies CASSLYGGGGHYGYTF.

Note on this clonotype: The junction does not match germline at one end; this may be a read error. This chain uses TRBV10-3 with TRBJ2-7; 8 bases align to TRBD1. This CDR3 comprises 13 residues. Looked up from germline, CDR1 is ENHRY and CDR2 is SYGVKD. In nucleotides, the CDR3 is TGTGCCATCAAAGACCAGGGGGCTAACGAGCAGCATTTC. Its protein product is CAIKDQGANEQHF.

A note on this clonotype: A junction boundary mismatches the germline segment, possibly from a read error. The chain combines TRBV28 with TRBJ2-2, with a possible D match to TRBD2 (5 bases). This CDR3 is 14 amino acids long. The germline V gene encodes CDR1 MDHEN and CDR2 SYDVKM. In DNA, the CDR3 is TGTGCTAGCACCCGGGAAAGGGAAAACGGGGAGTTGTTTTTT. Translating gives CASTRERENGELFF.

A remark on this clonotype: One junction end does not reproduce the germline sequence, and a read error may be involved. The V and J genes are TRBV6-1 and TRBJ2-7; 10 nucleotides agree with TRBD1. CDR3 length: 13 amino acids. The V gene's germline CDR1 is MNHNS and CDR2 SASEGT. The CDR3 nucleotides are TGTGCCAGCACTGACAGGGGGCCCTACGAGCATTACTTC. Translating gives CASTDRGPYEHYF.

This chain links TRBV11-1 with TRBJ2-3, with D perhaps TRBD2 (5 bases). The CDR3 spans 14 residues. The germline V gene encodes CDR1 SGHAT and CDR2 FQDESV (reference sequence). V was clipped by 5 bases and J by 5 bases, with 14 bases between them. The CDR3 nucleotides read TGTGCCAGCAGCCCGGTACTAGTGGGAGATACGCAGTATTTT. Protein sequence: CASSPVLVGDTQYF.

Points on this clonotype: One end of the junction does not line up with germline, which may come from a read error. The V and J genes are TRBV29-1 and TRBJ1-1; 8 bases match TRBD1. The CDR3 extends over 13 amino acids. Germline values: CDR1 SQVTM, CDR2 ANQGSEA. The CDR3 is CRARQGMNAEAFF. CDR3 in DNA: TGCAGGGCTCGACAGGGGATGAACGCTGAAGCTTTCTTT.

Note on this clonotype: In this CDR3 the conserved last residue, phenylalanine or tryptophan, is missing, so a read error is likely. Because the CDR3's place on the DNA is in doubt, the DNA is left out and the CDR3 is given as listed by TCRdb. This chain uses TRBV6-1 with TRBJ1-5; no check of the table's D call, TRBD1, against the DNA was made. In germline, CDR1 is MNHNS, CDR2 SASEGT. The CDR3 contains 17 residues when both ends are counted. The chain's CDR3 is CASSGVDRVRVSQPQQS.

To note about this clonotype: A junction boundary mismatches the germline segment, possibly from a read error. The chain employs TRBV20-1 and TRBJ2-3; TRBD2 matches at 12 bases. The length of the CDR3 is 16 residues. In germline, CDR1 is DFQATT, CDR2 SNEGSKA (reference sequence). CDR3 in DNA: TGCAGTGCTAGGGCCAACCTAGCGGGAGGGGCAGATATGCAGTATTTT. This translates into CSARANLAGGADMQYF.

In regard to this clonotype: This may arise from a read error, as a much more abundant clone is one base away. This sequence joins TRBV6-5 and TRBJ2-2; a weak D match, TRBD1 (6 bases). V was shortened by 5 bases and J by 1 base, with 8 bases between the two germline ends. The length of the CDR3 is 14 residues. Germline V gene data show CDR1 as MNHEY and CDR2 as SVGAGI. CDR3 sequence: CASSIGGNTGELFF. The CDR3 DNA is TGTGCCAGCAGTATAGGGGGGAACACCGGGGAGCTGTTTTTT.

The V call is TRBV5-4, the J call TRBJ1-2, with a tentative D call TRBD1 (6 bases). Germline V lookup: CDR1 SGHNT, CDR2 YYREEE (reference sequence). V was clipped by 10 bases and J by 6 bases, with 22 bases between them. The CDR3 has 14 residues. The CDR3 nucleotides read TGTGCCGGTAGCTCCCTGGGGGGCAGGCATGGCTACACCTTC. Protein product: CAGSSLGGRHGYTF.

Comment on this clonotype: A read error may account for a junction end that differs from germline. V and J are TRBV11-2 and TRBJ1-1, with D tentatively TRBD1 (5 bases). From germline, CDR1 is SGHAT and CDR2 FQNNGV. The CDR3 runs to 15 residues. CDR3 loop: CTSSLDPSMNTGAFF. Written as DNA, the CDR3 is TGTACCAGCAGCTTAGACCCCAGCATGAACACAGGAGCTTTCTTT.

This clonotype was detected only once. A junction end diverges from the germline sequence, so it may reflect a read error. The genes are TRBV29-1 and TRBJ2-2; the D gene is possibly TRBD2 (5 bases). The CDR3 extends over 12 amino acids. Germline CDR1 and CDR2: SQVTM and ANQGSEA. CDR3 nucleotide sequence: TGCAGCCTAGTAGTGTTCGCCGGGGAGCTGTCTTTT. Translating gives CSLVVFAGELSF.

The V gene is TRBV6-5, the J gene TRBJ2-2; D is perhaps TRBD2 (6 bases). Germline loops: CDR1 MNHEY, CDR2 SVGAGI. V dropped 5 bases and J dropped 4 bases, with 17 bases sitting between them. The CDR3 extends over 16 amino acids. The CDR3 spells CASSNPRDWVTGELFF. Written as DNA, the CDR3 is TGTGCCAGCAGTAACCCCCGGGACTGGGTCACCGGGGAGCTGTTTTTT.

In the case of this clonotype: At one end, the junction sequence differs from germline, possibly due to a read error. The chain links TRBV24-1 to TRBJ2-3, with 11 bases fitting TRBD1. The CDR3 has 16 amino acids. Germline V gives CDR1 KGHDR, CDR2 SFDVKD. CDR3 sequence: CATGDGTGGSTDTQYF. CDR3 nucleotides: TGTGCCACCGGTGATGGGACAGGGGGTAGCACAGATACGCAGTATTTT.

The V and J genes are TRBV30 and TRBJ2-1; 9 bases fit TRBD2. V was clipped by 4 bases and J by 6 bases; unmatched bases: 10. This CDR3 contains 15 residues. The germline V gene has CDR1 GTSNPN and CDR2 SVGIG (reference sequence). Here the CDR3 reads CAWTHMAGGSNEQFF. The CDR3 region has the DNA TGTGCCTGGACCCACATGGCGGGAGGGTCCAATGAGCAGTTCTTC.

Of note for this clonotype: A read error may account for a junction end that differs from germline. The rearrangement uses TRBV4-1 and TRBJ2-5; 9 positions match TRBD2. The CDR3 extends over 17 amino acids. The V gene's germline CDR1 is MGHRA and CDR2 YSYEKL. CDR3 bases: TGCGCCAGCAGGCAAGATAGGGCGGGGGGGCTGACCGAGACACAGTACTTC. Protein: CASRQDRAGGLTETQYF.

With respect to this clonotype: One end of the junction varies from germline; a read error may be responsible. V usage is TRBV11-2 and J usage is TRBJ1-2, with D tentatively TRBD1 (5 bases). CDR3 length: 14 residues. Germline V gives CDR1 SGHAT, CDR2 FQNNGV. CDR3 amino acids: CVSSVYGTQGGYTF. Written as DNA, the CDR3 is TGTGTCAGCAGCGTATATGGGACCCAGGGTGGCTACACCTTC. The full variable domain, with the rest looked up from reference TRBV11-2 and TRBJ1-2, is EAGVAQSPRYKIIEKRQSVAFWCNPISGHATLYWYQQILGQGPKLLIQFQNNGVVDDSQLPKDRFSAERLKGVDSTLKIQPAKLEDSAVYLCVSSVYGTQGGYTFGSGTRLTVV.

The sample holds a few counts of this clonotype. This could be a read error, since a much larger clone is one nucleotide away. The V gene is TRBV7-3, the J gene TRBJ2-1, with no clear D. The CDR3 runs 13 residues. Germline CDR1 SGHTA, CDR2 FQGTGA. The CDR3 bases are TGTGCCAGCAACTTAACAGCCTACAATGAGCAGTTCTTC. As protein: CASNLTAYNEQFF.

The CDR3 sequence: CASRKRQDVTQYF. The CDR3 coding sequence is TGTGCCAGCAGAAAGAGACAAGATGTTACGCAGTATTTT. The chain recombines TRBV11-3 with TRBJ2-3; D is unresolved. This CDR3 is 13 amino acids long. Trimming took off 6 bases at V and 8 bases at J, with 15 bases between the two ends. Germline V gives CDR1 SGHNT, CDR2 YENEEA. The full variable domain, with the rest looked up from reference TRBV11-3 and TRBJ2-3, is EAGVVQSPRYKIIEKKQPVAFWCNPISGHNTLYWYLQNLGQGPELLIRYENEEAVDDSQLPKDRFSAERLKGVDSTLKIQPAELGDSAVYLCASRKRQDVTQYFGPGTRLTVL.

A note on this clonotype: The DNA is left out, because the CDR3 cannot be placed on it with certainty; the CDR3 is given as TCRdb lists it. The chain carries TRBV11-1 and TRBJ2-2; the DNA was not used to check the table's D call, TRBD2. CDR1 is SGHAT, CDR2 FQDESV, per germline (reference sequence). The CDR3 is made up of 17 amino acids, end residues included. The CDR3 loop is CASSPRLAENPPGSCFF.

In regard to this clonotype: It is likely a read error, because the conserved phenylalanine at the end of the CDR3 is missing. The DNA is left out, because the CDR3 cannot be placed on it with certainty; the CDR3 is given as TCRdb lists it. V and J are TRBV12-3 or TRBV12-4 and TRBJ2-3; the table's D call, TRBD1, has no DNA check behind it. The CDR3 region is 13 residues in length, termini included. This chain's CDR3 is CASRTGCTDTQYI.

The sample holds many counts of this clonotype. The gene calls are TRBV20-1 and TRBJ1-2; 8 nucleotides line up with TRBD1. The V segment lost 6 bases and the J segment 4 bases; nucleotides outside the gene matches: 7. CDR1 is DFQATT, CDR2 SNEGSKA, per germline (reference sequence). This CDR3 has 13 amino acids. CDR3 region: CSAPQGAVYGYTF. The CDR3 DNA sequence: TGCAGTGCCCCTCAGGGGGCTGTCTATGGCTACACCTTC.

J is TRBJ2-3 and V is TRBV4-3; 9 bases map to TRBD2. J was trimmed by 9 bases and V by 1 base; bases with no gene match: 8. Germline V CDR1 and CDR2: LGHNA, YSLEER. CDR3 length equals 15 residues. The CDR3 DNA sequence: TGCGCCAGCAGCCAAGGGACTAGCGAGGGAGAAACGCAGTATTTT. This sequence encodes CASSQGTSEGETQYF.

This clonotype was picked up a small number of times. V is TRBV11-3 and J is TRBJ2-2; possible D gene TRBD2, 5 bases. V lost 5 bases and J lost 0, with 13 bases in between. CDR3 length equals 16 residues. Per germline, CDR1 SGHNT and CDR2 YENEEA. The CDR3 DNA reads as TGTGCCAGCAGCCCACCGGACTGGTCGAACACCGGGGAGCTGTTTTTT. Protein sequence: CASSPPDWSNTGELFF.